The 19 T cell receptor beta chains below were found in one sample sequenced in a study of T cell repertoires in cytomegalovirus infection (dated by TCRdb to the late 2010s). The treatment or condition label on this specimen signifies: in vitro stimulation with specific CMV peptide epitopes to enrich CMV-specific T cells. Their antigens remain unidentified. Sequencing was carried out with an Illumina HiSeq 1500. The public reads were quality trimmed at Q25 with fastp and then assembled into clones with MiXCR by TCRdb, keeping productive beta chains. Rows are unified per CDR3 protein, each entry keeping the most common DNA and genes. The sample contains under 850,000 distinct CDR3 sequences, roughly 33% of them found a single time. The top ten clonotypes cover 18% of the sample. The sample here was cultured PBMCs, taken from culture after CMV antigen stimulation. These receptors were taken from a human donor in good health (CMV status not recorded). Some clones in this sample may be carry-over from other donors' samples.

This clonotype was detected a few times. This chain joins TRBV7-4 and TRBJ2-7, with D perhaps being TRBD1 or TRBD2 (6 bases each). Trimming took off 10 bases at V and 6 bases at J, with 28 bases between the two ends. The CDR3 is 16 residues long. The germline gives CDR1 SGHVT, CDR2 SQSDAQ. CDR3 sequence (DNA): TGTGCCACCCAGACCCGGAGAAGGGGGGCCCCCGGCGAGCAGTACTTC. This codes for CATQTRRRGAPGEQYF. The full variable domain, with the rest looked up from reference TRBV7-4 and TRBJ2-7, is GAGVSQSPRYKVAKRGRDVALRCDSISGHVTLYWYRQTLGQGSEVLTYSQSDAQRDKSGRPSGRFSAERPERSVSTLKIQRTEQGDSAVYLCATQTRRRGAPGEQYFGPGTRLTVT.

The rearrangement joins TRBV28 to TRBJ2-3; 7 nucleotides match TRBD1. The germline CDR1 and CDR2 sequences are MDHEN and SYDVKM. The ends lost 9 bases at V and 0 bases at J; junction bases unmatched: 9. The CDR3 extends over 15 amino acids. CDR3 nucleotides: TGTGCCAGTTCGACAGGGTATCCTAGCACAGATACGCAGTATTTT. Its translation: CASSTGYPSTDTQYF.

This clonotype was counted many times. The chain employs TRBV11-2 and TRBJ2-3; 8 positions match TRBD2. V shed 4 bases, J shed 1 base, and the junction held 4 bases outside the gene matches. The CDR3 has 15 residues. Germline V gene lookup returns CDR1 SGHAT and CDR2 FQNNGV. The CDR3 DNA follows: TGTGCCAGCAGCTCAAGCGGGGGTCGCACAGATACGCAGTATTTT. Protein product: CASSSSGGRTDTQYF.

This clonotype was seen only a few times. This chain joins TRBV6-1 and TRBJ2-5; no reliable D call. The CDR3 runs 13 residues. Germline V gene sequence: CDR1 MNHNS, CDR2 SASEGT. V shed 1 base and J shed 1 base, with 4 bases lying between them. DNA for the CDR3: TGTGCCAGCAGTGAAGACAGCCAAGAGACCCAGTACTTC. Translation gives CASSEDSQETQYF.

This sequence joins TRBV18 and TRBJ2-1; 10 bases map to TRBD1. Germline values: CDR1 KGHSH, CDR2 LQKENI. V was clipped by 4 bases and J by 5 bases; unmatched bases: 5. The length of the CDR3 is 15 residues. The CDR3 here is CASSRTGTGDNEQFF. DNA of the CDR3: TGTGCCAGCTCACGAACCGGGACAGGGGACAATGAGCAGTTCTTC.

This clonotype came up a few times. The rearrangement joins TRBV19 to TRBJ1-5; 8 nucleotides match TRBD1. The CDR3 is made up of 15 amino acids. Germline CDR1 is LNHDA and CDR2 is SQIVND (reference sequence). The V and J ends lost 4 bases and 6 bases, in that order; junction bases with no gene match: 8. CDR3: CASSTRQGSGQPQHF. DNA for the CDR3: TGTGCCAGTAGTACCAGACAGGGGTCGGGTCAGCCCCAGCATTTT.

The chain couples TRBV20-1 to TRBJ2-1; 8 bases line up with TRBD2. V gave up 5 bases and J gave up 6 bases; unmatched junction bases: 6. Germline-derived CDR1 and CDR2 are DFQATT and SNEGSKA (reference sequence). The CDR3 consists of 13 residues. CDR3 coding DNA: TGCAGTGCTTGGACTAGCCTCTCCAATGAGCAGTTCTTC. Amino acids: CSAWTSLSNEQFF.

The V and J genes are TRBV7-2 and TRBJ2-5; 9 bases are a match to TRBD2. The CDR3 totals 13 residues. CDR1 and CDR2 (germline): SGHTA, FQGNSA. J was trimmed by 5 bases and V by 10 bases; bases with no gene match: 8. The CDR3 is CANLAGPGETQYF. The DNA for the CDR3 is TGTGCCAACCTAGCGGGACCGGGGGAGACCCAGTACTTC.

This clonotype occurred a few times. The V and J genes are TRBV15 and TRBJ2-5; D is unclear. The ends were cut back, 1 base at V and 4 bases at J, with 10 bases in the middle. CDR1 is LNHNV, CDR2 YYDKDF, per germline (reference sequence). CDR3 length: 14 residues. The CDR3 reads CATSRGVARETQYF. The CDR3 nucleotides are TGTGCCACCAGCAGAGGGGTCGCCCGAGAGACCCAGTACTTC. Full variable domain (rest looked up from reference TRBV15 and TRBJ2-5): DAMVIQNPRYQVTQFGKPVTLSCSQTLNHNVMYWYQQKSSQAPKLLFHYYDKDFNNEADTPDNFQSRRPNTSFCFLDIRSPGLGDTAMYLCATSRGVARETQYFGPGTRLLVL.

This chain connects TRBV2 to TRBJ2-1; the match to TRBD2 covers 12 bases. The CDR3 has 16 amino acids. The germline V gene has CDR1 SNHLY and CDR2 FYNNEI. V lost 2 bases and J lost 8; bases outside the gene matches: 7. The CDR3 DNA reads TGTGCCAGCAGTGAACGGACTAGCGGGACGGGTGATGAGCAGTTCTTC. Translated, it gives CASSERTSGTGDEQFF.

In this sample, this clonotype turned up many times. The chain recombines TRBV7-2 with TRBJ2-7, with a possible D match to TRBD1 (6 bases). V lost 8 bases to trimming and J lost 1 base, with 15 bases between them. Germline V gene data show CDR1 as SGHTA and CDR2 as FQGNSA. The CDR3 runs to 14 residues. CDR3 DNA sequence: TGTGCCAGCCTTTCGGACAGTAGTTCCTACGAGCAGTACTTC. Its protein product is CASLSDSSSYEQYF. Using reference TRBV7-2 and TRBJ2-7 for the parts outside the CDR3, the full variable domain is GAGVSQSPSNKVTEKGKDVELRCDPISGHTALYWYRQSLGQGLEFLIYFQGNSAPDKSGLPSDRFSAERTGGSVSTLTIQRTQQEDSAVYLCASLSDSSSYEQYFGPGTRLTVT.

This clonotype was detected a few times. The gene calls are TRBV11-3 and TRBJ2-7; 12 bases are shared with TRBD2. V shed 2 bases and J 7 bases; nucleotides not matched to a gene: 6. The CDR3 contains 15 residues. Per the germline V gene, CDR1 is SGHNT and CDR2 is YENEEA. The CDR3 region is CASSLRLAGVEEQYF. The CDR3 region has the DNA TGTGCCAGCAGCTTAAGACTAGCGGGAGTGGAAGAGCAGTACTTC.

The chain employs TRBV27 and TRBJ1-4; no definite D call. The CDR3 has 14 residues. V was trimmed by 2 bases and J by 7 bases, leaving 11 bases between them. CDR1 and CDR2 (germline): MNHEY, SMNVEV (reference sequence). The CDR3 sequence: CASSLRGRGEKLFF. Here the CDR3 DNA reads TGTGCCAGCAGTTTACGGGGTCGGGGTGAAAAACTGTTTTTT.

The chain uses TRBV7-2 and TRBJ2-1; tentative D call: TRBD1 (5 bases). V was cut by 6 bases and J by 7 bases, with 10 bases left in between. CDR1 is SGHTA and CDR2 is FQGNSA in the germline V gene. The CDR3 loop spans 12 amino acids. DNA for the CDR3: TGTGCCAGCAGGACACAGGAAAATGAGCAGTTCTTC. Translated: CASRTQENEQFF.

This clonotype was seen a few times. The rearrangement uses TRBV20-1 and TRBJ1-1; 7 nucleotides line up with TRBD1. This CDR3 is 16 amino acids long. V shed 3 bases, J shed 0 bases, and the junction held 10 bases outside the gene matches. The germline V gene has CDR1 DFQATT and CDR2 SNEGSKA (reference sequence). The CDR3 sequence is CSASSSRTGLNTEAFF. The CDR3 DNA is TGCAGTGCTAGTTCCTCACGGACAGGCTTGAACACTGAAGCTTTCTTT.

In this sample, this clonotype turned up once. DNA of the CDR3: TGTGCCAGTAGTAGGACTAGCGGGAGTTGGTACGAGCAGTACTTC. Its translation: CASSRTSGSWYEQYF. The rearrangement uses TRBV19 and TRBJ2-7; 13 bases agree with TRBD2. Losses at the gene ends were 4 bases for V and 4 bases for J; bases not matched to a gene: 4. CDR1 is LNHDA and CDR2 is SQIVND in the germline V gene (reference sequence). The CDR3 covers 15 residues.

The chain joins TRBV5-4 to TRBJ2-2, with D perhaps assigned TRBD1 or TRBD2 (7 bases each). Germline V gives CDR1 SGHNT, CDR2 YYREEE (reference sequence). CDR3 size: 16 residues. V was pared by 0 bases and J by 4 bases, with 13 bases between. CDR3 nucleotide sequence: TGTGCCAGCAGCTTGGCAGGGGGGGGCCTCACCGGGGAGCTGTTTTTT. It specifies CASSLAGGGLTGELFF.

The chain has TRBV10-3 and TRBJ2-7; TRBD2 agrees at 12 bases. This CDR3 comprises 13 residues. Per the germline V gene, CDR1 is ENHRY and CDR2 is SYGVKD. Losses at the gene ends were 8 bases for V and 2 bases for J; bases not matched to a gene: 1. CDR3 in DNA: TGTGCCATCCGGACTAGCGGGACCTACGAGCAGTACTTC. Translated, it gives CAIRTSGTYEQYF.

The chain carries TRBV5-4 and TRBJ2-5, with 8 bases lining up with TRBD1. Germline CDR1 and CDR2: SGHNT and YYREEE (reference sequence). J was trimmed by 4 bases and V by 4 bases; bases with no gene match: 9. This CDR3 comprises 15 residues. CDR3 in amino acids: CASSGQGARGETQYF. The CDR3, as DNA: TGTGCCAGCAGCGGTCAGGGGGCGCGAGGAGAGACCCAGTACTTC.